The rows below give T cell receptor beta chains drawn from one sample of a study of blood T cells in healthy people across ages. TCRdb called the 5' RACE reads again in MiXCR, with one record for every CDR3 protein. The sample lists 1.5 million to 2 million distinct CDR3 sequences; under 30% were seen once. The sequenced sample consisted of blood. The origin of the receptors is a woman in her twenties or thirties in good health. Each CDR3 is given with its conserved first and last residue. A D gene is named only where the DNA matches it firmly. The listing skips clone size in some rows; elsewhere it reads once, few, many or a size class.

d_gene	v_gene	abundance	j_gene	CDR3nt	CDR3aa
TRBD2	TRBV20-1	.	TRBJ2-1	TGCAGTGCGATAGGGACTAGCGGGGGGGTGGGTGACAATGAGCAGTTCTTC	CSAIGTSGGVGDNEQFF
.	TRBV10-3	many	TRBJ2-1	TGTGCCATCAGTGAGCTAGGAGCTGGTGAGCAGTTCTTC	CAISELGAGEQFF
.	TRBV29-1	few	TRBJ1-1	TGCAGCGCCCAAGGGGGGCCGAACACTGAAGCTTTCTTT	CSAQGGPNTEAFF
.	TRBV29-1	.	TRBJ1-5	TGCAGCGTTGCTCCGGGGGCCGACAATCAGCCCCAGCATTTT	CSVAPGADNQPQHF
TRBD2	TRBV27	.	TRBJ2-1	TGTGCCAGCAGTTTAGTTGGGACTAGCGGTCAGTTCTTC	CASSLVGTSGQFF
.	TRBV9	.	TRBJ2-1	TGCGCCAGTGGTCAGGTGGCCTACAATGAGCAGTTCTTC	CASGQVAYNEQFF
.	TRBV20-1	few	TRBJ2-7	TGCAGTGCTAGAGATGAGACTAGAACCTACGAGCAGTACTTC	CSARDETRTYEQYF
.	TRBV20-1	.	TRBJ1-1	TGCAGTGCGCACACCGTGGTGTTACGGGGAGAGAGGTGGAACACTGAAGCTTTCTTT	CSAHTVVLRGERWNTEAFF
TRBD2	TRBV12-3/TRBV12-4	.	TRBJ2-7	TGTGCCAGCAACGAGCGGGGCCACTCCTACGAGCAGTACTTC	CASNERGHSYEQYF
TRBD2	TRBV5-1	many	TRBJ2-7	TGCGCCAGCAGCTTGGAGGCTAGCGGACCCTACGAGCAGTACTTC	CASSLEASGPYEQYF
TRBD1	TRBV6-6	.	TRBJ1-6	TGTGCCAGCCGAAGGACAGGGATGGGTTCACCCCTCCACTTT	CASRRTGMGSPLHF
.	TRBV15	.	TRBJ2-7	TGTGCCACCAGGGATCGGCGGGGACTGAGCTACGAGCAGTACTTC	CATRDRRGLSYEQYF
.	TRBV4-1	.	TRBJ1-4	TGCGCCAGCAGCCAAGTCATTGGCACGGTGGGAAATGATGAAAAACTGTTTTTT	CASSQVIGTVGNDEKLFF
.	TRBV7-9	.	TRBJ1-5	TGTGCCAGCAGCATGGGACCTAATCAGCCCCAGCATTTT	CASSMGPNQPQHF
.	TRBV5-1	many	TRBJ2-7	TGCGCCAGCAGTTGGGGGGACCGCTCCTACGAGCAGTACTTC	CASSWGDRSYEQYF
TRBD1	TRBV14	few	TRBJ2-3	TGTGCCAGCAGCCAGGGACAGTTCGTTGCAGATACGCAGTATTTT	CASSQGQFVADTQYF
.	TRBV4-1	few	TRBJ1-5	TGCGCCAGCAGCCAAGATCCGGCGAGACAGCCCCAGCATTTT	CASSQDPARQPQHF
TRBD1	TRBV28	few	TRBJ2-5	TGTGCCAGCAGCCCCGGGACAGGGGGGCAGACCCAGTACTTC	CASSPGTGGQTQYF
TRBD2	TRBV6-2/TRBV6-3	many	TRBJ2-1	TGTGCCAGCAGTTACGGCCTAGCGGGAGGGAAAGCCTACAATGAGCAGTTCTTC	CASSYGLAGGKAYNEQFF
TRBD1	TRBV20-1	.	TRBJ1-2	TGCAGTGTAGGAGGGACAGGTCCTAACTATGGCTACACCTTC	CSVGGTGPNYGYTF
.	TRBV6-1	.	TRBJ1-2	TGTGCCAGCAGTGAAGAGGGGGTGATGGGCTACCTCTATGGCTACACCTTC	CASSEEGVMGYLYGYTF
.	TRBV27	.	TRBJ2-1	TGTGCCAGCAGGTCAGGGATATCGGGTGTAGAGCAGTTCTTC	CASRSGISGVEQFF
TRBD2	TRBV4-3	few	TRBJ2-7	TGCGCCAGCAGCCCACGACTAGCGGGAGATACCGAGCAGTACTTC	CASSPRLAGDTEQYF
.	TRBV3-1	.	TRBJ2-7	TGTGCCAGCAGCGTCGGGGTTTACGAGCAGTACTTC	CASSVGVYEQYF
TRBD1	TRBV7-2	.	TRBJ2-1	TGTGCCAGCAGCTCCCAGACAGGGGGCTTCACGGGAGGCCACCACAATGAGCAGTTCTTC	CASSSQTGGFTGGHHNEQFF
.	TRBV28	.	TRBJ1-2	TGTGCCAGCAGCCCCCTGGCAGGAGCTGGTCATGGCTACACCTTC	CASSPLAGAGHGYTF
.	TRBV12-3/TRBV12-4	.	TRBJ2-4	TGTGCCAGCAGTCGTACCACTATTGGGCAGGGAACCCAGTACTTC	CASSRTTIGQGTQYF
TRBD1	TRBV5-1	.	TRBJ1-4	TGCGCCAGCAGCACCCCGGCGGGGACAGGGGCCTTCGGTAGGGAAAAACTGTTTTTT	CASSTPAGTGAFGREKLFF
TRBD2	TRBV3-1	.	TRBJ2-1	TGTGCCAGCAGCCAAGTGCGGGGGGGCAGCTCGGATCAGTTCTTC	CASSQVRGGSSDQFF
TRBD2	TRBV20-1	few	TRBJ2-3	TGCAGTGCTAGAGATTGGAGTCGGGCCCCACTAGCGGGACGGCGAACAGATACGCAGTATTTT	CSARDWSRAPLAGRRTDTQYF
TRBD1	TRBV25-1	.	TRBJ1-6	TGTGCCAGCAGTGAATTAACCGGGACAGGGGATTCACCCCTCCACTTT	CASSELTGTGDSPLHF
.	TRBV3-1	many	TRBJ2-7	TGTGCCAGCAAAAGGACGGGGTACGAGCAGTACTTC	CASKRTGYEQYF
.	TRBV20-1	few	TRBJ1-1	TGCAGTGCTCTCATACACGCTTTGGCCACTGAAGCTTTCTTT	CSALIHALATEAFF
TRBD1	TRBV7-2	few	TRBJ1-5	TGTGCCAGCAGCTTTCAAACGACAGGGGGCAATCAGCCCCAGCATTTT	CASSFQTTGGNQPQHF
.	TRBV6-5	many	TRBJ1-2	TGTGCCAGCAGTCAAAGAGAGGGTGGCTACACCTTC	CASSQREGGYTF
TRBD2	TRBV6-5	few	TRBJ2-3	TGTGCCAGCAGTTACCGTCGGACTAGCGGGAGCTCAGGGAAGGGCACAGATACGCAGTATTTT	CASSYRRTSGSSGKGTDTQYF
.	TRBV7-2	.	TRBJ2-1	TGTGCCAGCAGCTTAGTTGAATACAATGAGCAGTTCTTC	CASSLVEYNEQFF
.	TRBV20-1	few	TRBJ2-5	TGCAGTGCCCTCCGGGGGAAGGCTAATCAAGAGACCCAGTACTTC	CSALRGKANQETQYF
TRBD2	TRBV20-1	.	TRBJ2-2	TGCAGTGTCCCAGGACTAGCGGGAGCGGGGGAGCTGTTTTTT	CSVPGLAGAGELFF
TRBD2	TRBV28	.	TRBJ2-7	TGTGCCAGCAGCCGTGGACTAGCCCTATCCTACGAGCAGTACTTC	CASSRGLALSYEQYF
.	TRBV5-1	few	TRBJ1-2	TGCGCCAGCAGCTCCACCTTTAACTATGGCTACACCTTC	CASSSTFNYGYTF
.	TRBV2	.	TRBJ2-7	TGTGCCAGCAGTGAACAGTTTGAGCAGTACTTC	CASSEQFEQYF